This is a list of T cell receptor beta chains from one sample in a study of beta chain features in type 1 diabetes. The method was immunoSEQ multiplex PCR; TCRdb's version includes in-frame clones alone and lacks a portion of them. Found here are 330,000 or so clones, about 20% of them singletons; the top ten hold around 0.045%. Sequenced: naive CD4+ T cells from blood. The receptors come from a woman in her late teens or twenties in good health. The CDR3 runs from the conserved cysteine through the conserved F or W. D genes are given only for firm matches. The size of a clone is reported for some rows only, either as once, few or many, or as a class for expanded clones.

size	J	V	D	CDR3	DNA
few	TRBJ1-6	TRBV27	-	CASSLESSSYNSPLHF	TGTGCCAGCAGTTTGGAGTCCAGTTCCTATAATTCACCCCTCCACTTT
-	TRBJ2-3	TRBV2	-	CASSTASSTDTQYF	TGTGCCAGCAGTACAGCCTCGAGCACAGATACGCAGTATTTT
few	TRBJ2-1	TRBV25-1	TRBD2	CATGLAGGNEQFF	TGTGCCACCGGACTAGCGGGAGGGAATGAGCAGTTCTTC
-	TRBJ2-7	TRBV5-1	TRBD1	CASSPPGQRIEQYF	TGCGCCAGCAGCCCTCCGGGACAGCGGATTGAGCAGTACTTC
-	TRBJ1-5	TRBV25-1	TRBD1	CASAGTGSNQPQHF	TGTGCCAGCGCCGGGACAGGGAGCAATCAGCCCCAGCATTTT
-	TRBJ2-5	TRBV10-2	-	CASSADIQETQYF	TGCGCCAGCAGTGCGGACATCCAAGAGACCCAGTACTTC
few	TRBJ2-7	TRBV5-1	TRBD1	CASSLGDRANEQYF	TGCGCCAGCAGCTTGGGGGACAGGGCCAACGAGCAGTACTTC
-	TRBJ2-5	TRBV11-2	-	CASSLAFQETQYF	TGTGCCAGCAGCTTAGCCTTCCAAGAGACCCAGTACTTC
few	TRBJ1-3	TRBV5-1	-	CASSLGQNSGNTIYF	TGCGCCAGCAGCTTGGGACAGAACTCTGGAAACACCATATATTTT
few	TRBJ2-3	TRBV30	-	CAWRTPATQYF	TGTGCCTGGAGGACTCCTGCTACGCAGTATTTT
few	TRBJ2-3	TRBV7-2	-	CASSLLAVGSTDTQYF	TGTGCCAGCAGTTTACTAGCCGTGGGAAGCACAGATACGCAGTATTTT
-	TRBJ2-7	TRBV29-1	TRBD2	CSVRSGGRYEQYF	TGCAGCGTGAGGTCGGGAGGGCGGTACGAGCAGTACTTC
-	TRBJ2-4	TRBV19	-	CASSPLYLAKNIQYF	TGTGCCAGTAGCCCATTGTACTTGGCCAAAAACATTCAGTACTTC
few	TRBJ1-5	TRBV6-6	-	CASSYSLSGNQPQHF	TGTGCCAGCAGTTACTCGCTATCTGGCAATCAGCCCCAGCATTTT
few	TRBJ2-7	TRBV7-2	TRBD2	CASSPHGGGYEQYF	TGTGCCAGCAGCCCACATGGGGGGGGGTACGAGCAGTACTTC
-	TRBJ2-3	TRBV4-2	TRBD1	CASSQVGGVGDTQYF	TGTGCCAGCAGCCAAGTAGGGGGCGTCGGAGATACGCAGTATTTT
-	TRBJ2-7	TRBV5-6	TRBD1	CASSLLSVGRGHEQYF	TGTGCCAGCAGCTTGTTATCAGTGGGCAGGGGGCACGAGCAGTACTTC
few	TRBJ2-1	TRBV5-6	-	CASSLDRKDEQFF	TGTGCCAGCAGCTTGGACAGGAAGGACGAGCAGTTCTTC
few	TRBJ1-1	TRBV5-1	TRBD1	CASSWGQKNTEAFF	TGCGCCAGCAGCTGGGGACAGAAGAACACTGAAGCTTTCTTT
-	TRBJ2-3	TRBV4-1	-	CASSHPGLSTDTQYF	TGCGCCAGCAGCCACCCAGGCCTTAGCACAGATACGCAGTATTTT
-	TRBJ2-6	TRBV29-1	-	CSVEDQGWGSGANVLTF	TGCAGCGTTGAAGATCAGGGATGGGGCTCTGGGGCCAACGTCCTGACTTTC
few	TRBJ1-3	TRBV19	TRBD1	CASSAGTGTLGNTIYF	TGTGCCAGTAGTGCCGGGACAGGGACACTTGGAAACACCATATATTTT
few	TRBJ2-4	TRBV29-1	TRBD1	CSVRQGDVWNIQYF	TGCAGCGTGCGTCAGGGGGACGTATGGAACATTCAGTACTTC
-	TRBJ2-7	TRBV7-9	TRBD2	CASSLELSGSNEQYF	TGTGCCAGCAGCTTAGAACTAAGCGGGAGTAACGAGCAGTACTTC
few	TRBJ2-1	TRBV20-1	-	CSASEWSDQFF	TGCAGTGCTAGCGAGTGGAGCGATCAGTTCTTC
-	TRBJ2-3	TRBV7-3	TRBD2	CASSSPSGGAADTQYF	TGTGCCAGCAGCTCTCCTAGCGGGGGGGCCGCAGATACGCAGTATTTT
-	TRBJ2-7	TRBV5-4	-	CASSRDYYEQYF	TGTGCCAGCAGCCGGGATTACTACGAGCAGTACTTC
-	TRBJ1-6	TRBV10-3	-	CAISELGTNSPLHF	TGTGCCATCAGTGAATTGGGCACGAACTCACCCCTCCACTTT
few	TRBJ1-1	TRBV18	-	CASSPGQNTEAFF	TGTGCCAGCTCACCCGGACAGAACACTGAAGCTTTCTTT
-	TRBJ1-4	TRBV25-1	-	CASSPGEGVTNEKLFF	TGTGCCAGCAGTCCAGGGGAGGGCGTGACTAATGAAAAACTGTTTTTT
few	TRBJ2-1	TRBV7-2	-	CASSPQMVSYNEQFF	TGTGCCAGCAGCCCACAAATGGTCTCCTACAATGAGCAGTTCTTC
few	TRBJ2-1	TRBV2	-	CASRPIPQEQFF	TGTGCCAGCAGGCCGATTCCGCAGGAGCAGTTCTTC
-	TRBJ2-1	TRBV18	-	CASSLPTAYNEQFF	TGTGCCAGCTCACTACCGACAGCCTACAATGAGCAGTTCTTC
-	TRBJ2-3	TRBV2	TRBD1	CASKGQGINTQYF	TGTGCCAGCAAGGGACAGGGCATTAATACGCAGTATTTT
few	TRBJ2-5	TRBV5-1	TRBD1	CASSGRTGVGETQYF	TGCGCCAGCAGCGGCCGGACAGGCGTGGGGGAGACCCAGTACTTC
-	TRBJ2-1	TRBV5-1	TRBD2	CASSLEGTSNNEQFF	TGCGCCAGCAGCTTGGAAGGGACTAGCAACAATGAGCAGTTCTTC
few	TRBJ2-1	TRBV4-2	TRBD2	CASSQDRRGGYEQFF	TGTGCCAGCAGCCAAGATAGGCGGGGGGGCTATGAGCAGTTCTTC
-	TRBJ2-7	TRBV7-7	TRBD2	CASSLTSGAYEQYF	TGTGCTAGCAGCTTAACTAGCGGGGCCTACGAGCAGTACTTC
-	TRBJ2-7	TRBV30	-	CAWSGIYEQYF	TGTGCCTGGAGCGGGATCTACGAGCAGTACTTC
once	TRBJ2-1	TRBV6-5	TRBD2	CATWRSGSNEQFF	TGTGCCACCTGGAGGAGCGGGAGCAATGAGCAGTTCTTC
few	TRBJ1-1	TRBV5-1	-	CASSPSRQNPEAFF	TGCGCCAGCAGCCCCTCACGACAAAACCCTGAAGCTTTCTTT
-	TRBJ2-2	TRBV10-3	-	CAIGDSDSPGELFF	TGTGCCATCGGAGATAGCGATTCGCCCGGGGAGCTGTTTTTT
-	TRBJ1-1	TRBV9	-	CASSVDGDTEAFF	TGTGCCAGCAGCGTAGACGGAGACACTGAAGCTTTCTTT
once	TRBJ2-7	TRBV7-2	TRBD1	CASSLAPDRGHYEQYF	TGTGCCAGCAGCTTAGCGCCAGACAGGGGGCACTACGAGCAGTACTTC
-	TRBJ2-5	TRBV7-3	TRBD2	CASSSLAGGRGTQYF	TGTGCCAGCAGCTCCCTAGCGGGGGGGCGAGGGACCCAGTACTTC
-	TRBJ2-1	TRBV14	TRBD2	CASSQELAGAREQFF	TGTGCCAGCAGCCAAGAACTAGCGGGAGCTCGGGAGCAGTTCTTC
-	TRBJ2-2	TRBV5-1	-	CASTAGNTGELFF	TGCGCCAGCACGGCAGGGAACACCGGGGAGCTGTTTTTT
-	TRBJ1-1	TRBV5-4	TRBD1	CASSTNPQGARTEAFF	TGTGCCAGCAGTACCAACCCACAGGGGGCGAGAACTGAAGCTTTCTTT
-	TRBJ1-1	TRBV7-9	-	CASSLEGVMNTEAFF	TGTGCCAGCAGCTTAGAGGGGGTGATGAACACTGAAGCTTTCTTT
few	TRBJ1-2	TRBV4-1	-	CASSRQGLYGYTF	TGCGCCAGCAGCCGTCAGGGGCTCTATGGCTACACCTTC
few	TRBJ1-1	TRBV9	-	CASSPRGGTGLMNTEAFF	TGTGCCAGCAGCCCTAGAGGAGGGACGGGACTTATGAACACTGAAGCTTTCTTT
-	TRBJ2-5	TRBV19	-	CASSTRQVETQYF	TGTGCCAGTAGTACTCGACAGGTAGAGACCCAGTACTTC
-	TRBJ1-4	TRBV7-9	-	CASSLEEGEKLFF	TGTGCCAGCAGCTTGGAAGAGGGTGAAAAACTGTTTTTT
-	TRBJ2-7	TRBV2	-	CASSGVASSYEQYF	TGTGCCAGCAGTGGAGTAGCAAGCTCCTACGAGCAGTACTTC
-	TRBJ2-5	TRBV5-4	-	CASSLEAGLETQYF	TGTGCCAGCAGCTTGGAGGCGGGGTTGGAGACCCAGTACTTC
few	TRBJ2-1	TRBV11-1	TRBD2	CASSFFGLAGARADEQFF	TGTGCCAGCAGCTTTTTCGGGCTAGCGGGGGCCCGGGCTGATGAGCAGTTCTTC
-	TRBJ1-1	TRBV7-9	TRBD1	CASSLGTANTEAFF	TGTGCCAGCAGCTTGGGGACAGCGAACACTGAAGCTTTCTTT